The entry below gives a single TCR beta chain sequence along with its context. Its antigen remains unidentified. A read error may account for a junction end that differs from germline. This entry is derived from a study of blood T cells in healthy people across ages. Regarding the study as a whole: Shifts in expanded clonotypes may have been confounded by donor CMV status, which was unknown.

The use of a sample-barcoded 5' primer and a J-beta primer mix characterized a second PCR of roughly 6 to 11 cycles. MiXCR was run by TCRdb on the 5' RACE reads, yielding one entry per CDR3 protein. The table lists under 1,100,000 distinct CDR3 sequences, approximately 25% of them singletons. The CDR3 totals 12 residues. From germline, CDR1 is SQVTM and CDR2 ANQGSEA. This sample also belongs to another study, concerning T cells of mothers and their children.

The sample comprised blood. The sequence derives from a girl aged 2 to 9 in good health. The J gene is TRBJ2-7, the V gene TRBV29-1; D perhaps matches TRBD2 (6 bases). CDR3 bases: TGCAGCGTTGTCGGGGGTCCCTACGAGCAGTGCTTC. Protein sequence: CSVVGGPYEQCF.